A selection of T cell receptor beta chains follows, all from one sample in a study of siplizumab effects on memory and regulatory T cells. TCRdb's copy holds only in-frame clones and misses some; the assay was immunoSEQ multiplex PCR. The data contain around 100,000 clones, around 94% of them seen just once; the ten biggest clones take up around 0.33%. The sequenced material came from non-Treg CD4+ T cells sorted from blood. These receptors were collected from a human donor in good health. CDR3s include the opening cysteine and the closing phenylalanine or tryptophan. The D gene is left open where the match is weak. The listing skips clone size in some rows; elsewhere it reads once, few, many or a size class.

J: TRBJ2-3; V: TRBV6-4; size: .; D: TRBD2; length: 15; CDR3: CASSEISGGIYTQYF; DNA: TGTGCCAGCAGTGAAATTAGCGGGGGGATATATACGCAGTATTTT
J: TRBJ2-7; V: TRBV29-1; size: once; D: .; length: 12; CDR3: CSASGQTYEQYF; DNA: TGCAGCGCTAGCGGACAGACCTACGAGCAGTACTTC
J: TRBJ1-2; V: TRBV6-5; size: .; D: .; length: 13; CDR3: CASRPTRAGGYTF; DNA: TGTGCCAGCAGACCCACCAGGGCGGGTGGCTACACCTTC
J: TRBJ2-5; V: TRBV18; size: .; D: .; length: 14; CDR3: CASSPQGSQETQYF; DNA: TGTGCCAGCTCACCACAAGGGTCCCAAGAGACCCAGTACTTC
J: TRBJ1-1; V: TRBV9; size: .; D: .; length: 14; CDR3: CASSKMDGNTEAFF; DNA: TGTGCCAGCAGCAAGATGGACGGGAACACTGAAGCTTTCTTT
J: TRBJ2-7; V: TRBV19; size: .; D: .; length: 13; CDR3: CASSVGQSYEQYF; DNA: TGTGCCAGTAGTGTTGGACAGTCCTACGAGCAGTACTTC
J: TRBJ1-1; V: TRBV5-1; size: .; D: .; length: 13; CDR3: CASGLEGNTEAFF; DNA: TGCGCCAGCGGCCTGGAGGGGAACACTGAAGCTTTCTTT
J: TRBJ1-1; V: TRBV5-1; size: .; D: .; length: 14; CDR3: CASSLTGKNTEAFF; DNA: TGCGCCAGCAGCTTGACAGGAAAGAACACTGAAGCTTTCTTT
J: TRBJ2-1; V: TRBV5-6; size: .; D: .; length: 15; CDR3: CASSDRTIPRNEQFF; DNA: TGTGCCAGCAGCGACCGGACAATCCCGCGCAATGAGCAGTTCTTC
J: TRBJ1-5; V: TRBV7-2; size: .; D: .; length: 12; CDR3: CASSLSNQPQHF; DNA: TGTGCCAGCAGCTTATCCAATCAGCCCCAGCATTTT
J: TRBJ1-2; V: TRBV18; size: once; D: .; length: 15; CDR3: CASSPPRNQGHGYTF; DNA: TGTGCCAGCTCACCTCCTAGGAACCAGGGGCATGGCTACACCTTC
J: TRBJ2-5; V: TRBV11-2; size: .; D: TRBD2; length: 15; CDR3: CASSSGGSGVETQYF; DNA: TGTGCCAGCAGCTCTGGGGGTAGCGGGGTAGAGACCCAGTACTTC
J: TRBJ2-7; V: TRBV7-6; size: once; D: TRBD2; length: 16; CDR3: CASSLAAAGGPNEQYF; DNA: TGTGCCAGCAGCTTAGCGGCAGCGGGAGGCCCGAACGAGCAGTACTTC
J: TRBJ1-5; V: TRBV6-1; size: .; D: .; length: 12; CDR3: CASNGGNQPQHF; DNA: TGTGCCAGCAACGGGGGAAATCAGCCCCAGCATTTT
J: TRBJ2-3; V: TRBV9; size: .; D: TRBD2; length: 15; CDR3: CASRPGGGGTDTQYF; DNA: TGTGCCAGCAGACCTGGGGGGGGTGGCACAGATACGCAGTATTTT
J: TRBJ2-7; V: TRBV30; size: .; D: .; length: 13; CDR3: CACTGRVSYEQYF; DNA: TGTGCCTGCACAGGGCGGGTGTCCTACGAGCAGTACTTC
J: TRBJ2-2; V: TRBV5-4; size: .; D: .; length: 15; CDR3: CASSQTSLDTGELFF; DNA: TGTGCCAGCAGTCAAACCTCCCTCGACACCGGGGAGCTGTTTTTT
J: TRBJ2-3; V: TRBV4-1; size: .; D: .; length: 15; CDR3: CASSQGTTAADTQYF; DNA: TGCGCCAGCAGCCAAGGTACGACTGCCGCAGATACGCAGTATTTT
J: TRBJ2-5; V: TRBV2; size: .; D: .; length: 14; CDR3: CASSRLAEGETQYF; DNA: TGTGCCAGCAGTAGGTTAGCAGAGGGAGAGACCCAGTACTTC
J: TRBJ2-5; V: TRBV5-1; size: once; D: TRBD1; length: 15; CDR3: CASSLGDRVRETQYF; DNA: TGCGCCAGCAGCTTAGGGGACAGGGTAAGAGAGACCCAGTACTTC
J: TRBJ1-1; V: TRBV18; size: .; D: .; length: 15; CDR3: CASSPGGGANTEAFF; DNA: TGTGCCAGCTCACCAGGGGGGGGCGCAAACACTGAAGCTTTCTTT
J: TRBJ1-2; V: TRBV2; size: .; D: TRBD1; length: 14; CDR3: CASTEGAGGYGYTF; DNA: TGTGCCAGCACCGAGGGGGCAGGGGGCTATGGCTACACCTTC
J: TRBJ1-1; V: TRBV2; size: .; D: TRBD1; length: 15; CDR3: CASSSLTGSNTEAFF; DNA: TGTGCCAGCAGTTCTTTGACAGGGTCGAACACTGAAGCTTTCTTT
J: TRBJ2-1; V: TRBV27; size: .; D: TRBD1; length: 14; CDR3: CASSSADREDEQFF; DNA: TGTGCCAGCAGTTCCGCGGACAGGGAGGATGAGCAGTTCTTC
J: TRBJ2-1; V: TRBV5-1; size: .; D: .; length: 14; CDR3: CASSLDGRRNEQFF; DNA: TGCGCCAGCAGCTTGGACGGGAGAAGAAATGAGCAGTTCTTC
J: TRBJ2-5; V: TRBV7-8; size: once; D: .; length: 12; CDR3: CASSLHQETQYF; DNA: TGTGCCAGCAGCTTACACCAAGAGACCCAGTACTTC
J: TRBJ1-1; V: TRBV30; size: .; D: .; length: 12; CDR3: CALRGGATEAFF; DNA: TGTGCCTTGCGGGGGGGGGCCACTGAAGCTTTCTTT
J: TRBJ2-5; V: TRBV5-1; size: .; D: TRBD1; length: 17; CDR3: CASRATSRDRTEETQYF; DNA: TGCGCCAGCAGGGCTACCTCCCGGGACAGAACCGAAGAGACCCAGTACTTC
J: TRBJ2-2; V: TRBV5-6; size: .; D: .; length: 15; CDR3: CASSFQVGLTGELFF; DNA: TGTGCCAGCAGCTTTCAGGTGGGGCTCACCGGGGAGCTGTTTTTT
J: TRBJ2-7; V: TRBV29-1; size: .; D: TRBD2; length: 14; CDR3: CSEPGTTLLDEQYF; DNA: TGCAGCGAACCAGGGACTACGCTTTTGGACGAGCAGTACTTC
J: TRBJ2-3; V: TRBV7-8; size: once; D: .; length: 15; CDR3: CASSFGLGRLNTQYF; DNA: TGTGCCAGCAGCTTCGGACTGGGACGTTTGAATACGCAGTATTTT
J: TRBJ2-2; V: TRBV10-3; size: .; D: TRBD1; length: 14; CDR3: CAIGGTGGTGELFF; DNA: TGTGCCATCGGAGGGACAGGGGGTACCGGGGAGCTGTTTTTT
J: TRBJ1-1; V: TRBV30; size: .; D: .; length: 13; CDR3: CAWSPVRDTEAFF; DNA: TGTGCCTGGAGTCCGGTCCGGGACACTGAAGCTTTCTTT
J: TRBJ1-2; V: TRBV10-2; size: once; D: .; length: 13; CDR3: CASSEDRNYGYTF; DNA: TGCGCCAGCAGTGAGGACAGGAACTATGGCTACACCTTC
J: TRBJ2-3; V: TRBV11-2; size: .; D: .; length: 16; CDR3: CASSWGSGVSTDTQYF; DNA: TGTGCCAGCAGCTGGGGATCGGGGGTTAGCACAGATACGCAGTATTTT
J: TRBJ1-1; V: TRBV10-2; size: .; D: .; length: 12; CDR3: CASSPANTEAFF; DNA: TGCGCCAGCTCCCCAGCGAACACTGAAGCTTTCTTT
J: TRBJ1-3; V: TRBV7-8; size: .; D: .; length: 15; CDR3: CASSLNDRPGNTIYF; DNA: TGTGCCAGCAGCCTCAACGACCGCCCCGGAAACACCATATATTTT
J: TRBJ1-1; V: TRBV18; size: .; D: .; length: 17; CDR3: CASSPLPSGRGDTEAFF; DNA: TGTGCCAGCTCACCACTTCCGTCCGGCCGGGGGGACACTGAAGCTTTCTTT
J: TRBJ2-1; V: TRBV27; size: .; D: .; length: 18; CDR3: CASSLALRGASSYNEQFF; DNA: TGTGCCAGCAGTTTAGCCCTCCGGGGGGCTTCATCCTACAATGAGCAGTTCTTC
J: TRBJ2-7; V: TRBV5-4; size: .; D: TRBD1; length: 14; CDR3: CASSAGQGVAEQYF; DNA: TGTGCCAGCAGCGCAGGACAGGGGGTGGCCGAGCAGTACTTC
J: TRBJ2-3; V: TRBV6-5; size: .; D: .; length: 13; CDR3: CASHDRSGDTQYF; DNA: TGTGCCAGCCATGACCGTTCAGGAGATACGCAGTATTTT
J: TRBJ2-7; V: TRBV6-4; size: .; D: .; length: 13; CDR3: CASSVDEGGEQYF; DNA: TGTGCCAGCAGCGTGGATGAGGGAGGCGAGCAGTACTTC
J: TRBJ1-5; V: TRBV10-3; size: .; D: .; length: 14; CDR3: CAISESNSPSPQHF; DNA: TGTGCCATCAGTGAGTCTAACAGCCCCTCGCCCCAGCATTTT
J: TRBJ1-2; V: TRBV28; size: .; D: .; length: 13; CDR3: CASSMRQPRGYTF; DNA: TGTGCCAGCAGCATGAGACAGCCTCGGGGCTACACCTTC
J: TRBJ2-5; V: TRBV9; size: .; D: .; length: 14; CDR3: CASSVDGLPKTQYF; DNA: TGTGCCAGCAGCGTAGACGGACTTCCAAAGACCCAGTACTTC
J: TRBJ2-1; V: TRBV18; size: .; D: TRBD1; length: 16; CDR3: CASSPPGTGAWNEQFF; DNA: TGTGCCAGCTCACCCCCCGGGACAGGCGCCTGGAATGAGCAGTTCTTC
J: TRBJ2-7; V: TRBV6-1; size: .; D: .; length: 13; CDR3: CASSEGPAYEQYF; DNA: TGTGCCAGCAGTGAAGGGCCGGCCTACGAGCAGTACTTC
J: TRBJ2-5; V: TRBV7-8; size: .; D: TRBD2; length: 16; CDR3: CASSWVPSGSGETQYF; DNA: TGTGCCAGCAGCTGGGTGCCTAGCGGGAGTGGGGAGACCCAGTACTTC
J: TRBJ2-7; V: TRBV6-6; size: .; D: .; length: 14; CDR3: CASSYGGRSYEQYF; DNA: TGTGCCAGCAGTTACGGGGGCCGCTCCTACGAGCAGTACTTC
J: TRBJ2-7; V: TRBV5-1; size: .; D: TRBD2; length: 17; CDR3: CASSTQSGTSAAYEQYF; DNA: TGCGCCAGCAGCACACAATCCGGGACTAGCGCGGCCTACGAGCAGTACTTC